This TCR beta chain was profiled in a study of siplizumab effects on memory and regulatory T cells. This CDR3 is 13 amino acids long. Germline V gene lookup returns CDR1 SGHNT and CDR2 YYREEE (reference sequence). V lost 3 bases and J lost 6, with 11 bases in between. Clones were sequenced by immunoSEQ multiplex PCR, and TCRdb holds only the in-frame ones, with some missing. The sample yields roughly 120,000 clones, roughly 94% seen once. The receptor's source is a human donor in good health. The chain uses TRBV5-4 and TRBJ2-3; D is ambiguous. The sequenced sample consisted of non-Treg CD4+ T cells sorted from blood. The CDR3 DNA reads TGTGCCAGCAGCTCGTGGGGTGGGGATACGCAGTATTTT. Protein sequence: CASSSWGGDTQYF. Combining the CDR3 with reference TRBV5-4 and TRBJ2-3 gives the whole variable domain ETGVTQSPTHLIKTRGQQVTLRCSSQSGHNTVSWYQQALGQGPQFIFQYYREEENGRGNFPPRFSGLQFPNYSSELNVNALELDDSALYLCASSSWGGDTQYFGPGTRLTVL.